One TCR beta chain is described in this entry. The CDR3 totals 14 residues. The V segment lost 0 bases and the J segment 10 bases; nucleotides outside the gene matches: 3. Germline CDR1 reads MNHEY; CDR2 reads SVGAGI. This sample stems from a study of blood T cell repertoires in COVID-19. In the original workflow: Reference gene primer amplification gave estimated nucleated cell counts. Clones were sequenced by immunoSEQ multiplex PCR, and TCRdb holds only the in-frame ones, with some missing. D and trimming were read from the DNA, whereas the V and J calls and clone size are those reported in that table. The data hold some 250,000 clones, with approximately 90% observed a single time.

Sequences were obtained from PBMCs or T cells enriched from blood (not recorded which). This rearrangement joins TRBV6-5 to TRBJ1-4, with 9 nucleotides matching TRBD1. The sequence derives from a man aged 40-55 years who had recovered from COVID-19. This chain's CDR3 is CASSYSGQGGKLFF. The DNA for the CDR3 is TGTGCCAGCAGTTACTCGGGACAGGGTGGAAAACTGTTTTTT.